These 26 T cell receptor beta chains were sequenced from one sample in a study of blood T cell repertoires in COVID-19. Only in-frame clones appear in the TCRdb table, and some are missing; sequencing was by immunoSEQ multiplex PCR. The profile covers approximately 530,000 clones, with less than 90% appearing a single time and roughly 7.4% taken by the ten largest. What was sequenced was peripheral blood. The receptors shown here come from a woman aged 45-59 years with COVID-19, enrolled during active disease.

CDR3 protein: CASSKRQSNQPQHF. The CDR3 DNA is TGCGCCAGCAGTAAAAGACAGAGCAATCAGCCCCAGCATTTT. The chain links TRBV23-1 to TRBJ1-5; the D gene is possibly TRBD1 (5 bases). TRBV23-1 carries the ORF label, with uncertain function. The ends were cut back, 5 bases at V and 1 base at J, with 9 bases in the middle. The CDR3 covers 14 residues.

This rearrangement joins TRBV18 to TRBJ2-7, with D perhaps matching TRBD1 (5 bases). CDR3 size: 15 residues. V dropped 3 bases and J dropped 4 bases, with 16 bases sitting between them. CDR1 is KGHSH and CDR2 is LQKENI in the germline V gene. In DNA, the CDR3 is TGTGCCAGCTCACCCCCGGACACCCTTAGGTACGAGCAGTACTTC. Protein sequence: CASSPPDTLRYEQYF.

The count of this clone is one. The chain combines TRBV6-5 with TRBJ1-1; 10 bases match TRBD1. The length of the CDR3 is 14 residues. Germline-derived CDR1 and CDR2 are MNHEY and SVGAGI. J lost 8 bases, V lost 0 bases, and 3 bases had no gene match. CDR3 sequence: CASSYSTGGVEAFF. For the CDR3, the DNA is TGTGCCAGCAGTTACTCGACAGGGGGCGTCGAAGCTTTCTTT.

The V call is TRBV10-3, the J call TRBJ2-7; 8 nucleotides match TRBD1. CDR3 size: 14 residues. From germline, CDR1 is ENHRY and CDR2 SYGVKD. V was clipped by 6 bases and J by 0 bases; unmatched bases: 4. The CDR3 nucleotides are TGTGCCATCAGGGAGGGACAGGACTCCTACGAGCAGTACTTC. Its protein is CAIREGQDSYEQYF.

V and J are TRBV4-1 and TRBJ1-5, with 9 bases that match TRBD1. Germline CDR1 and CDR2: MGHRA and YSYEKL. The CDR3 loop spans 19 amino acids. Trimming cost V 4 bases and J 0 bases; bases outside gene matches: 13. The CDR3 loop reads CASSPTAGTGKSSNQPQHF. In DNA, the CDR3 is TGCGCCAGCAGCCCAACCGCCGGGACAGGGAAAAGTAGCAATCAGCCCCAGCATTTT.

This clone was counted once. The J gene is TRBJ2-5, the V gene TRBV5-4, with D possibly matching TRBD2 (6 bases). The CDR3 extends over 15 amino acids. The germline CDR1 and CDR2 sequences are SGHNT and YYREEE (reference sequence). V was shortened by 4 bases and J by 2 bases, with 15 bases between the two germline ends. The CDR3 region has the DNA TGTGCCAGCAGCCCCTCCTTAGCGGAGCAAGAGACCCAGTACTTC. Translation gives CASSPSLAEQETQYF.

The rearrangement links TRBV5-6 to TRBJ1-3, with D perhaps matching TRBD1 (5 bases). The CDR3 has 16 amino acids. The V end was cut by 1 base, the J end by 0 bases, with 11 bases between. Germline values: CDR1 SGHDT, CDR2 YYEEEE. CDR3 sequence reads: CASSLRARDSGNTIYF. The DNA for the CDR3 is TGTGCCAGCAGCTTGCGTGCCAGGGACTCTGGAAACACCATATATTTT.

This rearrangement joins TRBV6-5 to TRBJ2-3; perhaps TRBD2 as D (7 bases). This CDR3 is 15 amino acids long. Germline CDR1 MNHEY, CDR2 SVGAGI. V lost 7 bases to trimming and J lost 1 base, with 15 bases between them. In DNA form, the CDR3 reads TGTGCCAGCAATCGGGGGGCGTACGGCACAGATACGCAGTATTTT. Its translation: CASNRGAYGTDTQYF.

This chain connects TRBV6-5 to TRBJ1-1; D gene uncertain. V gave up 7 bases and J gave up 3 bases, with 6 bases separating them. CDR3 size: 11 residues. CDR1 and CDR2 (germline): MNHEY, SVGAGI. CDR3 in amino acids: CASIGDTEAFF. In DNA form, the CDR3 reads TGTGCCAGCATCGGGGACACTGAAGCTTTCTTT.

The V and J genes are TRBV7-9 and TRBJ1-1; D remains ambiguous. Germline V gene lookup returns CDR1 SEHNR and CDR2 FQNEAQ (reference sequence). V shed 5 bases and J shed 7 bases, with 8 bases lying between them. This CDR3 has 11 amino acids. The CDR3 protein is CASSPTGEAFF. CDR3 bases: TGTGCCAGCAGCCCTACTGGTGAAGCTTTCTTT. Combining the CDR3 with reference TRBV7-9 and TRBJ1-1 gives the whole variable domain DTGVSQNPRHKITKRGQNVTFRCDPISEHNRLYWYRQTLGQGPEFLTYFQNEAQLEKSRLLSDRFSAERPKGSFSTLEIQRTEQGDSAMYLCASSPTGEAFFGQGTRLTVV.

This clone was observed once. The chain recombines TRBV6-6 with TRBJ2-3; no reliable D call. V was pared by 7 bases and J by 4 bases, with 9 bases between. There are 12 residues in the CDR3. The germline gives CDR1 MNHNY, CDR2 SVGAGI (reference sequence). CDR3 amino acids: CASTPRADTQYF. The CDR3 coding sequence is TGTGCCAGCACCCCCCGGGCAGATACGCAGTATTTT.

The genes are TRBV11-2 and TRBJ1-2; D gene uncertain. CDR1 and CDR2 from the germline V gene are SGHAT and FQNNGV. V dropped 0 bases and J dropped 8 bases, with 10 bases sitting between them. The CDR3 is 13 residues long. The CDR3, as DNA: TGTGCCAGCAGCTTAGACGGAGGCGCAGGCTACACCTTC. Residues: CASSLDGGAGYTF.

Note on this clone: Other DNA sequences of this sample code for an identical CDR3. This chain uses TRBV6-1 with TRBJ1-1; D perhaps matches TRBD1 (5 bases). V was cut by 2 bases and J by 1 base, with 8 bases left in between. The length of the CDR3 is 14 residues. Germline assignment: CDR1 MNHNS and CDR2 SASEGT. The CDR3 region has the DNA TGTGCCAGCAGTGAACTGGGGGGGAACACTGAAGCTTTCTTT. Its translation: CASSELGGNTEAFF.

The chain uses TRBV24-1 and TRBJ1-2, with TRBD1 matching 11 bases. Trimming at V came to 6 bases and at J to 6 bases, leaving 2 bases not matched to a gene. This CDR3 has 13 amino acids. CDR1 and CDR2 (germline): KGHDR, SFDVKD. The chain's CDR3 is CATSRTGGHGYTF. Written as DNA, the CDR3 is TGTGCCACCAGTCGGACAGGGGGCCATGGCTACACCTTC.

J is TRBJ1-4 and V is TRBV5-4; 8 nucleotides agree with TRBD1. Germline CDR1 is SGHNT and CDR2 is YYREEE (reference sequence). This CDR3 is 15 amino acids long. The junction had 11 bases not matched to a gene; V was cut back by 5 bases and J by 8 bases. The CDR3 DNA follows: TGTGCCAGCAGTTATACTTCAGGGGGCCGAGAAAAACTGTTTTTT. Translating gives CASSYTSGGREKLFF.

The V and J genes are TRBV29-1 and TRBJ1-5; 9 bases fit TRBD1. The CDR3 totals 14 residues. The junction had 2 bases not matched to a gene; V was cut back by 0 bases and J by 5 bases. From germline, CDR1 is SQVTM and CDR2 ANQGSEA. CDR3 protein: CSVEETGGDQPQHF. The CDR3 region has the DNA TGCAGCGTTGAAGAAACAGGGGGCGATCAGCCCCAGCATTTT.

On this clone: In the same sample, other DNA sequences code for this CDR3. The chain uses TRBV5-1 and TRBJ2-3; 11 positions match TRBD2. Per germline, CDR1 SGHRS and CDR2 YFSETQ. The V and J ends lost 2 bases and 5 bases, in that order; junction bases with no gene match: 1. The CDR3 totals 14 residues. The CDR3 loop reads CASSLGTSGDTQYF. The CDR3 DNA sequence: TGCGCCAGCAGCTTAGGGACTAGCGGAGATACGCAGTATTTT.

The genes are TRBV27 and TRBJ1-1; unclear D gene. CDR1 is MNHEY, CDR2 SMNVEV, per germline (reference sequence). This CDR3 spans 14 amino acids. V was cut by 5 bases and J by 1 base, with 11 bases left in between. The CDR3 nucleotides read TGTGCCAGCAGTCCCCGGCAGCGGAACACTGAAGCTTTCTTT. The encoded protein is CASSPRQRNTEAFF.

The gene calls are TRBV11-3 and TRBJ2-6; 12 nucleotides match TRBD1. CDR3 length equals 18 residues. The ends lost 4 bases at V and 1 base at J; junction bases unmatched: 5. Germline V gives CDR1 SGHNT, CDR2 YENEEA. The CDR3 bases are TGTGCCAGCAGCTCGGGACAGGGGGCCTCTTCTGGGGCCAACGTCCTGACTTTC. As protein: CASSSGQGASSGANVLTF.

The sample holds a few counts of this clone. The rearrangement links TRBV4-1 to TRBJ2-7; a weak D match, TRBD1 (5 bases). V gave up 0 bases and J gave up 0 bases, with 12 bases separating them. The CDR3 is 16 residues long. CDR1 and CDR2 (germline): MGHRA, YSYEKL. DNA for the CDR3: TGCGCCAGCAGCCAAGACAGGGCTAGGAGCTCCTACGAGCAGTACTTC. It yields the protein CASSQDRARSSYEQYF.

The V call is TRBV15, the J call TRBJ1-5; a weak D match, TRBD1 (5 bases). Trimming removed 1 base at V and 0 bases at J, with 10 bases between. CDR3 length: 16 amino acids. The germline V gene has CDR1 LNHNV and CDR2 YYDKDF (reference sequence). The CDR3 DNA reads TGTGCCACCAGCAGAGGTTCAGGGAATAGCAATCAGCCCCAGCATTTT. Translated, it gives CATSRGSGNSNQPQHF.

The count of this clone is one. J is TRBJ1-6 and V is TRBV2, with D hard to call. The CDR3 totals 14 residues. In germline, CDR1 is SNHLY, CDR2 FYNNEI. Trimming stripped 7 bases from V and 9 bases from J, with 16 bases between. CDR3 nucleotide sequence: TGTGCCAGCAACCCCGGGAAACACGGTTCACCCCTCCACTTT. Translated, it gives CASNPGKHGSPLHF. Combining the CDR3 with reference TRBV2 and TRBJ1-6 gives the whole variable domain EPEVTQTPSHQVTQMGQEVILRCVPISNHLYFYWYRQILGQKVEFLVSFYNNEISEKSEIFDDQFSVERPDGSNFTLKIRSTKLEDSAMYFCASNPGKHGSPLHFGNGTRLTVT.

The CDR3 coding sequence is TGTGCCAGCAGCCCGGCGGGCGGATTGAACAATGAGCAGTTCTTC. This codes for CASSPAGGLNNEQFF. The chain joins TRBV5-4 to TRBJ2-1, with D perhaps TRBD2 (5 bases). CDR1 SGHNT and CDR2 YYREEE come from the germline V gene (reference sequence). V gave up 4 bases and J gave up 5 bases, with 16 bases separating them. The CDR3 has 15 residues.

Only a few counts were recorded for this clone. The chain employs TRBV19 and TRBJ1-1, with D perhaps TRBD1 (5 bases). Germline CDR1 LNHDA, CDR2 SQIVND (reference sequence). The ends were cut back, 3 bases at V and 1 base at J, with 12 bases in the middle. The CDR3 runs to 15 residues. The CDR3 region is CASSIQGGKNTEAFF. CDR3 sequence (DNA): TGTGCCAGTAGTATTCAGGGAGGGAAGAACACTGAAGCTTTCTTT.

This chain uses TRBV4-2 with TRBJ1-2; a weak D match, TRBD1 (5 bases). This CDR3 comprises 16 residues. CDR1 LGHNA and CDR2 YNFKEQ come from the germline V gene. The ends were cut back, 0 bases at V and 8 bases at J, with 19 bases in the middle. The CDR3 protein is CASSQESVGDGSGYTF. DNA of the CDR3: TGTGCCAGCAGCCAAGAATCAGTGGGGGACGGGAGCGGCTACACCTTC.

The V and J genes are TRBV30 and TRBJ1-2; perhaps TRBD1 as D (6 bases). Trimming removed 0 bases from V and 7 bases from J, with 12 bases in between. CDR3 size: 13 residues. Germline V gene sequence: CDR1 GTSNPN, CDR2 SVGIG (reference sequence). Here the CDR3 reads CAWSVGGIGGYTF. CDR3 sequence (DNA): TGTGCCTGGAGTGTAGGGGGAATAGGTGGCTACACCTTC.